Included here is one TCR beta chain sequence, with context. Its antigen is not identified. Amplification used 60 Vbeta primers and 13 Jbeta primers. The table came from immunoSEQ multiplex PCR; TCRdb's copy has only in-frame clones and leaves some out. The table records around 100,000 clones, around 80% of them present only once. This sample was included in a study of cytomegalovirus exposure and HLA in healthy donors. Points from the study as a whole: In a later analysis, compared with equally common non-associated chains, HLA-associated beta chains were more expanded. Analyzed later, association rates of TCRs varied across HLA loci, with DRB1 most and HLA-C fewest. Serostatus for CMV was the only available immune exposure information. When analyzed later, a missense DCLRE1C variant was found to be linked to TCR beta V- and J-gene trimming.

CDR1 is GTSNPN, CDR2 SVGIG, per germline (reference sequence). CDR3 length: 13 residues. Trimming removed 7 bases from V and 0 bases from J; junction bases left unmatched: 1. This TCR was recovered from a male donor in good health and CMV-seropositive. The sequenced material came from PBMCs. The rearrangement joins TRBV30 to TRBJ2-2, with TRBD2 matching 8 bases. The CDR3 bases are TGTGCCTCAGCGGGGGCGAACACCGGGGAGCTGTTTTTT. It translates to CASAGANTGELFF.